These 23 T cell receptor beta chains were sequenced from one sample in a study of blood T cell repertoires in COVID-19. Data came from immunoSEQ multiplex PCR; TCRdb stores just in-frame clones and leaves some out. Altogether under 200,000 clones are present, over 75% being singletons, with the ten largest covering roughly 5%. What was sequenced was PBMCs or T cells enriched from blood (not recorded which). These receptor sequences come from a woman between 35 and 50 years old with acute COVID-19.

This sequence joins TRBV27 and TRBJ1-1; 10 bases are a match to TRBD1. Germline CDR1 MNHEY, CDR2 SMNVEV (reference sequence). The CDR3 runs to 17 residues. V shed 5 bases and J 3 bases; nucleotides not matched to a gene: 12. The CDR3 DNA follows: TGTGCCAGCAGTGGGGACCGGGACAGGGGTACGGACACTGAAGCTTTCTTT. Its translation: CASSGDRDRGTDTEAFF.

This clone was detected only once. The V gene is TRBV3-1 (or the pseudogene TRBV3-2), the J gene TRBJ2-7; D perhaps matches TRBD2 (6 bases). V was shortened by 1 base and J by 7 bases, with 8 bases between the two germline ends. Germline V gene data show CDR1 as LGHDT and CDR2 as YNNKEL (reference sequence). The CDR3 runs to 12 residues. As DNA, the CDR3 is TGTGCCAGCAGCCAAGGGGGGAGGGAGCAGTACGTC. Its protein is CASSQGGREQYV.

This clone has a count of ten or more. The chain uses TRBV18 and TRBJ1-2, with TRBD1 as a possible D gene (5 bases). The CDR3 is 16 residues long. V was trimmed by 4 bases and J by 3 bases, leaving 18 bases between them. Germline V gives CDR1 KGHSH, CDR2 LQKENI. The CDR3 coding sequence is TGTGCCAGCTCACTCACCGACAGCAGAGTACACTATGGCTACACCTTC. The encoded protein is CASSLTDSRVHYGYTF.

The chain links TRBV11-2 to TRBJ2-1, with D possibly matching TRBD1 (6 bases). Trimming removed 0 bases from V and 4 bases from J, with 16 bases in between. The CDR3 sequence is 17 residues long. Germline V gene lookup returns CDR1 SGHAT and CDR2 FQNNGV. The CDR3 reads CASSLDRGFFEYNEQFF. CDR3 sequence (DNA): TGTGCCAGCAGCTTAGATAGGGGGTTTTTCGAATACAATGAGCAGTTCTTC.

A few counts support this clone. The CDR3 DNA follows: TGTGCCATTAGCCAGGGGGCCTCGAACACTGAAGCTTTCTTT. Amino acid sequence: CAISQGASNTEAFF. This rearrangement joins TRBV10-3 to TRBJ1-1, with 8 positions matching TRBD1. In germline, CDR1 is ENHRY, CDR2 SYGVKD. This CDR3 has 14 residues. Trimming cost V 9 bases and J 1 base; bases outside gene matches: 7.

The chain links TRBV6-5 to TRBJ2-1; tentatively, D is TRBD2 (5 bases). V was clipped by 8 bases and J by 2 bases, with 7 bases between them. Germline CDR1 reads MNHEY; CDR2 reads SVGAGI. This CDR3 has 12 amino acids. The CDR3 reads CASEGTYNEQFF. CDR3 sequence (DNA): TGTGCCAGCGAGGGCACCTACAATGAGCAGTTCTTC.

This clone was detected a few times. The J gene is TRBJ2-3, the V gene TRBV7-9; the D gene is possibly TRBD2 (5 bases). Trimming took 5 bases from V and 4 from J, leaving 10 bases between them. The CDR3 covers 13 residues. Germline-derived CDR1 and CDR2 are SEHNR and FQNEAQ (reference sequence). The CDR3 DNA sequence: TGTGCCAGCAGCCCCCGAGGGCCAGATACGCAGTATTTT. Protein sequence: CASSPRGPDTQYF. Drawing the rest from reference TRBV7-9 and TRBJ2-3, the complete variable domain is DTGVSQNPRHKITKRGQNVTFRCDPISEHNRLYWYRQTLGQGPEFLTYFQNEAQLEKSRLLSDRFSAERPKGSFSTLEIQRTEQGDSAMYLCASSPRGPDTQYFGPGTRLTVL.

The CDR3 loop reads CASSLDRGSEQYF. DNA for the CDR3: TGCGCCAGCAGCTTGGACAGGGGGTCCGAGCAGTACTTC. V and J are TRBV5-1 and TRBJ2-7; 8 bases map to TRBD1. Trimming removed 0 bases from V and 6 bases from J; junction bases left unmatched: 2. The CDR3 runs to 13 residues. CDR1 and CDR2 (germline): SGHRS, YFSETQ.

The rearrangement links TRBV18 to TRBJ1-1; D is undetermined. Germline CDR1 and CDR2: KGHSH and LQKENI. The CDR3 runs to 14 residues. The germline V and J ends were trimmed by 4 bases and 2 bases, with 11 bases remaining between them. The chain's CDR3 is CASSQAGSNTEAFF. Written as DNA, the CDR3 is TGTGCCAGCTCACAGGCGGGTAGTAACACTGAAGCTTTCTTT.

This rearrangement joins TRBV12-5 to TRBJ1-5; D gene ambiguous. CDR3 length equals 16 residues. Trimming stripped 5 bases from V and 9 bases from J, with 23 bases between. Looked up from germline, CDR1 is LGHNT and CDR2 is FRNRAP. CDR3 nucleotide sequence: TGTGCTAGTGGTGGCGGTAGCGCGGGAGGCTCAGGGCCCCAGCATTTT. Translated, it gives CASGGGSAGGSGPQHF.

The chain uses TRBV7-3 and TRBJ1-6; D ambiguous. Germline V gives CDR1 SGHTA, CDR2 FQGTGA. V lost 2 bases to trimming and J lost 7 bases, with 3 bases between them. The CDR3 has 12 amino acids. CDR3 coding DNA: TGTGCCAGCAGCTTACCGAATTCACCCCTCCACTTT. The encoded protein is CASSLPNSPLHF. Supplemented by reference TRBV7-3 and TRBJ1-6, the full variable domain reads GAGVSQTPSNKVTEKGKYVELRCDPISGHTALYWYRQSLGQGPEFLIYFQGTGAADDSGLPNDRFFAVRPEGSVSTLKIQRTERGDSAVYLCASSLPNSPLHFGNGTRLTVT.

Written as DNA, the CDR3 is TGTGCCAGCACCGCCCTAGCGGGAACCGCCTACGAGCAGTACTTC. Translated, it gives CASTALAGTAYEQYF. The chain joins TRBV6-5 to TRBJ2-7, with TRBD2 matching over 9 bases. CDR1 is MNHEY and CDR2 is SVGAGI in the germline V gene. The CDR3 length is 15 residues. With V trimmed by 7 bases and J by 2 bases, 9 bases remained unmatched.

Only a few counts were recorded for this clone. The genes are TRBV27 and TRBJ1-3; D gene uncertain. Looked up from germline, CDR1 is MNHEY and CDR2 is SMNVEV (reference sequence). Trimming removed 5 bases from V and 4 bases from J, with 15 bases in between. The CDR3 length is 15 residues. CDR3 loop: CASSDRVGPGNTIYF. Written as DNA, the CDR3 is TGTGCCAGCAGTGACCGGGTTGGTCCAGGAAACACCATATATTTT.

The chain joins TRBV15 to TRBJ2-7; possibly TRBD1 for D (6 bases). V lost 1 base to trimming and J lost 3 bases, with 13 bases between them. The CDR3 consists of 15 residues. CDR1 is LNHNV and CDR2 is YYDKDF in the germline V gene (reference sequence). The CDR3 protein is CATSRVQGEGYEQYF. The DNA of the CDR3 is TGTGCCACCAGCAGAGTACAGGGAGAGGGCTACGAGCAGTACTTC.

This rearrangement joins TRBV19 to TRBJ1-2; possibly TRBD1 for D (6 bases). Trimming cost V 3 bases and J 1 base, with 12 bases left between them. Germline CDR1 and CDR2: LNHDA and SQIVND (reference sequence). The CDR3 is made up of 15 amino acids. CDR3 DNA sequence: TGTGCCAGTAGTATCCCCGGGACACATAACTATGGCTACACCTTC. This translates into CASSIPGTHNYGYTF. Drawing the rest from reference TRBV19 and TRBJ1-2, the complete variable domain is DGGITQSPKYLFRKEGQNVTLSCEQNLNHDAMYWYRQDPGQGLRLIYYSQIVNDFQKGDIAEGYSVSREKKESFPLTVTSAQKNPTAFYLCASSIPGTHNYGYTFGSGTRLTVV.

This chain uses TRBV6-1 with TRBJ2-3; TRBD2 matches 8 bases. This CDR3 region has 17 residues. V lost 3 bases to trimming and J lost 2 bases; unmatched junction nucleotides: 10. Germline V gene data show CDR1 as MNHNS and CDR2 as SASEGT. The CDR3 protein is CASSDGGRSVITDTQYF. The CDR3, as DNA: TGTGCCAGCAGTGATGGCGGGAGGTCCGTGATCACAGATACGCAGTATTTT.

The J gene is TRBJ2-1, the V gene TRBV20-1; 7 nucleotides agree with TRBD2. The V gene's germline CDR1 is DFQATT and CDR2 SNEGSKA (reference sequence). CDR3 length: 16 amino acids. V lost 3 bases to trimming and J lost 4 bases; unmatched junction nucleotides: 12. CDR3 nucleotides: TGCAGTGCTAGTAAGGCTAGCGGAGGGAAGTACAATGAGCAGTTCTTC. Amino acid sequence: CSASKASGGKYNEQFF.

In regard to this clone: At the DNA level, this CDR3 is encoded by other sequences in the same sample as well. The chain uses TRBV18 and TRBJ1-2, with 8 bases that match TRBD1. CDR3 length equals 13 residues. The V gene's germline CDR1 is KGHSH and CDR2 LQKENI. V dropped 3 bases and J dropped 4; count of bases not matched to a gene: 1. The CDR3 loop reads CASSPDRGYGYTF. The CDR3 DNA sequence: TGTGCCAGCTCACCCGACAGGGGCTATGGCTACACCTTC.

V and J are TRBV9 and TRBJ2-1, with D perhaps matching TRBD1 (6 bases). The CDR3 extends over 18 amino acids. V was cut by 4 bases and J by 4 bases, with 24 bases left in between. Germline lookup yields CDR1 SGDLS and CDR2 YYNGEE. CDR3: CASSRAFGTGTTYNEQFF. The CDR3, as DNA: TGTGCCAGCAGCAGGGCTTTTGGGACCGGGACAACATACAATGAGCAGTTCTTC.

The V call is TRBV5-1, the J call TRBJ2-1; the match to TRBD2 covers 10 bases. The CDR3 consists of 16 residues. The V gene's germline CDR1 is SGHRS and CDR2 YFSETQ. V lost 0 bases to trimming and J lost 11 bases; unmatched junction nucleotides: 11. The CDR3 region has the DNA TGCGCCAGCAGCTTGGTTACTAGCGGGAACCGCGGGCAGCAGTTCTTC. As protein: CASSLVTSGNRGQQFF.

This clone occurred once. V usage is TRBV5-4 and J usage is TRBJ1-2, with TRBD1 as a possible D gene (5 bases). Trimming left V 4 bases short and J 3 bases short, with 10 bases between. The CDR3 spans 13 residues. Germline loops: CDR1 SGHNT, CDR2 YYREEE (reference sequence). The CDR3 reads CASSGGGDYGYTF. The DNA of the CDR3 is TGTGCCAGCAGCGGGGGAGGGGACTATGGCTACACCTTC.

The chain links TRBV5-1 to TRBJ2-7; possible D gene TRBD1, 6 bases. The CDR3 is 14 residues long. Trimming left V 3 bases short and J 0 bases short, with 10 bases between. Germline values: CDR1 SGHRS, CDR2 YFSETQ. The CDR3 region is CASSSSGVSYEQYF. The CDR3 DNA is TGCGCCAGCAGCTCCTCAGGGGTCTCCTACGAGCAGTACTTC.

The CDR3 DNA is TGCGCCAGCAGCTTGGATCAGGCCTCTGGGGCCAACGTCCTGACTTTC. Its protein is CASSLDQASGANVLTF. The rearrangement joins TRBV5-1 to TRBJ2-6; D remains ambiguous. The CDR3 loop spans 16 amino acids. V was clipped by 0 bases and J by 0 bases, with 7 bases between them. Germline values: CDR1 SGHRS, CDR2 YFSETQ. The whole variable domain, filled in from reference TRBV5-1 and TRBJ2-6, reads KAGVTQTPRYLIKTRGQQVTLSCSPISGHRSVSWYQQTPGQGLQFLFEYFSETQRNKGNFPGRFSGRQFSNSRSEMNVSTLELGDSALYLCASSLDQASGANVLTFGAGSRLTVL.